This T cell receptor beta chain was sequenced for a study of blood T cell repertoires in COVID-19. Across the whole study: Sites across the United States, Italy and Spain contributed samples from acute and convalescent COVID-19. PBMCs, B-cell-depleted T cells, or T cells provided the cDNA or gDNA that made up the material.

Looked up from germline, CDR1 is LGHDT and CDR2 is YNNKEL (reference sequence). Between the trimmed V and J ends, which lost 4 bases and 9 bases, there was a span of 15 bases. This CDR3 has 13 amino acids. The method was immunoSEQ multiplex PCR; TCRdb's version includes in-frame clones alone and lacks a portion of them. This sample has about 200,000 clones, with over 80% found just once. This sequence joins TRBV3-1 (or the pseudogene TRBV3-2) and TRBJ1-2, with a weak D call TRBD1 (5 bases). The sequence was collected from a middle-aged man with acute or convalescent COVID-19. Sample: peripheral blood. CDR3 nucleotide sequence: TGTGCCAGCAGCCCCGGGGAGGGGTTGAGCTACACCTTC. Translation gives CASSPGEGLSYTF.